The present T cell receptor beta chain was sequenced within a study of T-cell memory formation after mild COVID-19. Study results and caveats: Clones that contracted from day 15 to 85 had balanced CD4/CD8; later expanders were CD4+ biased.

There are many counts of this clonotype. What it recognizes is unknown. Trimming took 0 bases from V and 7 from J, leaving 21 bases between them. The CDR3 covers 17 residues. In germline, CDR1 is MGHRA, CDR2 YSYEKL. The 5'RACE method, run with constant-segment primers, produced TCR alpha and TCR beta cDNA libraries (carrying sample barcodes and UMIs). MiXCR was run by TCRdb on the 5' RACE reads, yielding one entry per CDR3 protein. The sample includes about 160,000 distinct CDR3 sequences, roughly 28% seen only once; the top ten take around 12%. V and J are TRBV4-1 and TRBJ1-2; D remains unclear. This TCR came from an adult woman who had mild COVID-19 (a few samples of this study predate the infection). Cell type and time point are not known. Sequenced: PBMCs or a T cell subset sorted from them (not recorded which). The CDR3 DNA reads TGCGCCAGCAGCCAAGACCTTTCGCCTGCCAGTTGGGGTGGCTACACCTTC. Protein: CASSQDLSPASWGGYTF.